These T cell receptor beta chains were read from a single sample in a study of cytomegalovirus exposure and HLA in healthy donors. Assay used: immunoSEQ multiplex PCR; TCRdb lists only in-frame clones, some missing. The profile shows approximately 190,000 clones, roughly 84% of them singletons. The sample consisted of PBMCs. Receptors were obtained from a man between 18 and 29 years old in good health and CMV-seropositive. CDR3s include the opening cysteine and the closing phenylalanine or tryptophan. D genes are given only for firm matches. The size field is filled for only some rows; it gives once, few, many or a size class.

TRBJ2-1	TRBD2	-	TRBV7-2	CASNPGLAGINEQFF	TGTGCCAGCAACCCCGGGCTAGCGGGAATCAATGAGCAGTTCTTC
TRBJ2-5	-	-	TRBV5-1	CASSYPGIQETQYF	TGCGCCAGCAGTTATCCGGGGATCCAAGAGACCCAGTACTTC
TRBJ1-1	TRBD1	-	TRBV28	CASSFTRGHTEAFF	TGTGCCAGCAGTTTTACCAGGGGGCACACTGAAGCTTTCTTT
TRBJ2-1	TRBD2	-	TRBV9	CASSRIGLAADYSYNEQFF	TGTGCCAGTTCGCGAATCGGACTAGCGGCGGACTATTCCTACAATGAGCAGTTCTTC
TRBJ2-5	-	-	TRBV9	CASSIRGGSGETQYF	TGTGCCAGCAGCATAAGAGGAGGGTCAGGGGAGACCCAGTACTTC
TRBJ2-7	-	-	TRBV9	CASSVGTGIFSYEQYF	TGTGCCAGCAGCGTAGGGACGGGAATCTTCTCCTACGAGCAGTACTTC
TRBJ2-7	TRBD1	-	TRBV30	CAWSQTGVGEQYF	TGTGCCTGGAGTCAAACAGGGGTCGGGGAGCAGTACTTC
TRBJ2-7	TRBD2	-	TRBV5-1	CASSLVLAGEWYEQYF	TGCGCCAGCAGCTTGGTTCTAGCGGGAGAGTGGTACGAGCAGTACTTC
TRBJ1-2	TRBD1	few	TRBV28	CASSPGDRGPYGYTF	TGTGCCAGCAGTCCTGGGGACAGGGGCCCCTATGGCTACACCTTC
TRBJ1-1	-	-	TRBV29-1	CSATVGMNTEAFF	TGCAGCGCGACTGTAGGAATGAACACTGAAGCTTTCTTT
TRBJ2-7	-	-	TRBV28	CASSLYRQPYEQYF	TGTGCCAGCAGTTTATATAGACAGCCCTACGAGCAGTACTTC
TRBJ2-3	-	few	TRBV19	CASSAGTAFGDTQYF	TGTGCCAGTAGTGCCGGCACAGCCTTTGGGGATACGCAGTATTTT
TRBJ2-7	-	-	TRBV27	CASSTTASYEQYF	TGTGCCAGCAGTACGACTGCATCCTACGAGCAGTACTTC
TRBJ1-1	-	-	TRBV28	CASGDMNTEAFF	TGTGCCAGCGGGGACATGAACACTGAAGCTTTCTTT
TRBJ2-7	-	-	TRBV6-1	CASTLTVGSHEQYF	TGTGCCAGCACCTTGACGGTCGGGTCTCACGAGCAGTACTTC
TRBJ1-4	-	-	TRBV14	CASSQDLGATNEKLFF	TGTGCCAGCAGCCAAGATCTCGGTGCAACTAATGAAAAACTGTTTTTT
TRBJ2-1	TRBD2	-	TRBV2	CASSTDGGSYNEQFF	TGTGCCAGCAGTACTGACGGCGGGAGCTACAATGAGCAGTTCTTC
TRBJ2-7	-	-	TRBV19	CASSQEVGSLSYEQYF	TGTGCCAGTAGCCAGGAGGTGGGTAGCCTCTCCTACGAGCAGTACTTC
TRBJ2-2	TRBD1	-	TRBV28	CASSLGQGRNGELFF	TGTGCCAGCAGTTTAGGACAGGGACGGAACGGGGAGCTGTTTTTT
TRBJ1-2	TRBD1	-	TRBV7-2	CASSVGTGSGYTF	TGTGCCAGCAGCGTCGGGACAGGGTCCGGCTACACCTTC
TRBJ2-1	TRBD1	-	TRBV7-6	CASSLEQGFPYNEQFF	TGTGCCAGCAGCTTAGAACAGGGGTTTCCGTACAATGAGCAGTTCTTC
TRBJ1-4	TRBD1	once	TRBV2	CASSRKEHDRVATNEKLFF	TGTGCCAGCAGTCGAAAGGAGCACGACAGGGTTGCAACTAATGAAAAACTGTTTTTT
TRBJ2-7	TRBD1	-	TRBV4-3	CASSPGTGAFEQYF	TGCGCCAGCAGCCCCGGGACAGGGGCCTTCGAGCAGTACTTC
TRBJ2-1	TRBD2	-	TRBV30	CAWSVRQRELGEQFF	TGTGCCTGGAGTGTAAGGCAGCGGGAGTTAGGTGAGCAGTTCTTC
TRBJ1-1	-	-	TRBV4-3	CASSSPGGVDTEAFF	TGCGCCAGCAGCTCCCCGGGGGGGGTGGACACTGAAGCTTTCTTT
TRBJ2-7	-	-	TRBV27	CASTPQGLRYEQYF	TGTGCCAGCACCCCACAGGGATTGCGGTACGAGCAGTACTTC
TRBJ1-2	TRBD1	-	TRBV15	CATSGGDRGANYGYTF	TGTGCCACCAGCGGGGGGGACAGGGGAGCTAACTATGGCTACACCTTC
TRBJ2-5	-	-	TRBV27	CASRDRQETQYF	TGTGCCAGCAGGGACAGACAAGAGACCCAGTACTTC
TRBJ2-1	TRBD2	-	TRBV19	CASSIGLAGYNEQFF	TGTGCCAGTAGTATTGGACTAGCGGGTTACAATGAGCAGTTCTTC
TRBJ2-5	-	-	TRBV2	CASRPSRQETQYF	TGTGCCAGCCGGCCTAGCAGGCAAGAGACCCAGTACTTC
TRBJ2-1	TRBD2	-	TRBV25-1	CASGRAGEDEQFF	TGTGCCTCTGGAAGGGCGGGGGAGGATGAGCAGTTCTTC
TRBJ1-1	TRBD1	few	TRBV27	CASSLSPVGGAAFF	TGTGCCAGCAGTTTATCCCCGGTAGGGGGCGCAGCTTTCTTT
TRBJ2-5	TRBD2	few	TRBV7-2	CASSYTAGGQETQYF	TGTGCCAGCAGCTACACAGCGGGGGGGCAAGAGACCCAGTACTTC
TRBJ1-4	TRBD1	once	TRBV30	CAWSPLDRVSEKLFF	TGTGCCTGGAGTCCCCTAGACAGGGTCTCCGAAAAACTGTTTTTT
TRBJ1-5	-	-	TRBV7-2	CASSRGTLNQPQHF	TGTGCCAGCAGCCGCGGGACCCTCAATCAGCCCCAGCATTTT
TRBJ1-1	-	-	TRBV14	CASSQDIQGEAFF	TGTGCCAGCAGCCAAGATATACAGGGTGAAGCTTTCTTT
TRBJ2-1	TRBD2	-	TRBV5-4	CASSLGLARPGESYNEQFF	TGTGCCAGCAGCTTGGGACTAGCTAGGCCCGGGGAATCCTACAATGAGCAGTTCTTC
TRBJ2-1	-	-	TRBV7-6	CASSFWLGDEQFF	TGTGCCAGCAGCTTTTGGCTAGGCGATGAGCAGTTCTTC
TRBJ2-1	TRBD2	-	TRBV9	CASSVVGSGYNEQFF	TGTGCCAGCAGCGTAGTGGGTAGCGGGTACAATGAGCAGTTCTTC
TRBJ2-2	-	few	TRBV5-4	CASSFQMSGELFF	TGTGCCAGCAGCTTTCAAATGAGCGGGGAGCTGTTTTTT
TRBJ2-2	TRBD1	-	TRBV18	CASSPPDWGQYTGELFF	TGTGCCAGCTCACCACCGGATTGGGGACAGTACACCGGGGAGCTGTTTTTT
TRBJ2-7	TRBD1	once	TRBV18	CASSLSGTGGYEQYF	TGTGCCAGCTCACTATCCGGGACAGGGGGCTACGAGCAGTACTTC
TRBJ2-5	TRBD2	once	TRBV2	CASSGLADYYQETQYF	TGTGCCAGCAGCGGACTAGCGGATTACTACCAAGAGACCCAGTACTTC
TRBJ2-5	TRBD2	-	TRBV4-3	CASSQGGRGQETQYF	TGCGCCAGCAGCCAAGGTGGGAGGGGCCAAGAGACCCAGTACTTC
TRBJ2-3	TRBD1	-	TRBV5-5	CASGWTGSTDTQYF	TGTGCCAGCGGCTGGACAGGGAGCACAGATACGCAGTATTTT
TRBJ2-2	-	-	TRBV7-3	CASSFSGPGELFF	TGTGCCAGCAGCTTCAGCGGGCCCGGGGAGCTGTTTTTT
TRBJ2-2	TRBD2	-	TRBV6-6	CASSPRLAEYTGELFF	TGTGCCAGCAGCCCACGACTAGCGGAATACACCGGGGAGCTGTTTTTT
TRBJ2-3	-	-	TRBV6-5	CASSYLGGDTQYF	TGTGCCAGCAGTTACCTAGGGGGTGATACGCAGTATTTT
TRBJ1-2	-	-	TRBV30	CAWRGGKYGYTF	TGTGCCTGGAGAGGGGGAAAGTATGGCTACACCTTC
TRBJ1-3	TRBD1	-	TRBV9	CASSVGLGGDGNTIYF	TGTGCCAGCAGCGTAGGTCTAGGGGGCGATGGAAACACCATATATTTT
TRBJ1-2	-	-	TRBV18	CASSPIRGYGYTF	TGTGCCAGCTCACCCATCCGCGGCTATGGCTACACCTTC
TRBJ2-1	-	-	TRBV5-1	CASSFGTGYNEQFF	TGCGCCAGCAGCTTCGGGACTGGTTACAATGAGCAGTTCTTC
TRBJ1-5	TRBD1	-	TRBV28	CASSSRTGMYQPQHF	TGTGCCAGCAGTTCCCGGACAGGGATGTACCAGCCCCAGCATTTT
TRBJ2-2	TRBD1	-	TRBV25-1	CASSGTGGPNTGELFF	TGTGCCAGCAGCGGGACAGGGGGGCCGAACACCGGGGAGCTGTTTTTT
TRBJ1-2	-	-	TRBV9	CASSPRWSYGYTF	TGTGCCAGCAGCCCCCGATGGAGCTATGGCTACACCTTC
TRBJ2-3	-	once	TRBV7-9	CASSPGGVGPTDTQYF	TGTGCCAGCAGCCCGGGTGGCGTAGGCCCCACAGATACGCAGTATTTT
TRBJ2-7	TRBD1	-	TRBV28	CASINRGPRAYEQYF	TGTGCCAGCATCAACAGGGGCCCCCGGGCCTACGAGCAGTACTTC
TRBJ1-4	TRBD1	-	TRBV27	CASSLLGQGDEKLFF	TGTGCCAGCAGTTTATTGGGACAGGGGGATGAAAAACTGTTTTTT